The clone carrying this T cell receptor (beta chain) occurred a few times. The data are from a study of T-cell reconstitution after alpha-beta-depleted transplantation in children. Library preparation (for TCRbeta) was performed with unique molecular identifiers. Each CDR3 protein gets one entry after TCRdb re-called the PCR reads with MiXCR. The sample shows 500,000 to 750,000 distinct CDR3 sequences, more than 20% of them seen only once. Germline assignment: CDR1 SGHDN and CDR2 FVKESK. This CDR3 contains 18 residues. V dropped 1 base and J dropped 0 bases, with 19 bases sitting between them. The source is a boy in the first two years of life with Wiskott-Aldrich syndrome, due to receive a stem cell transplant. The sequences come from PBMCs, collected before TCRalphabeta/CD19-depleted stem cell transplant. The rearrangement links TRBV14 to TRBJ2-7; possible D gene TRBD1, 6 bases. The CDR3 sequence: CASSQAHYDRPSSYEQYF. CDR3 coding DNA: TGTGCCAGCAGCCAAGCCCACTACGACAGGCCGAGCTCCTACGAGCAGTACTTC.